Below, one T cell receptor (beta chain) is given with its context. Its antigen is not known. Uncontrolled infections, other autoimmune diseases, pregnancy or lactation barred patients from enrollment. The PBMCs had their origin in 8.5 to 10 ml of fresh peripheral blood. Per the germline V gene, CDR1 is LNHDA and CDR2 is SQIVND (reference sequence). The CDR3 contains 15 residues. Trimming removed 8 bases from V and 2 bases from J; junction bases left unmatched: 6. Amplification targeted the TCR beta CDR3 regions, with RNA transcripts as the source material. Scientists carried out first-round RT-PCR using HTBI primers and then a second-round multiplex PCR. TCRdb independently ran MiXCR on the multiplex PCR reads; one entry per CDR3 protein. The sample lists hundreds of thousands of distinct CDR3 sequences, 40% seen once, with roughly 45% in the top ten. The data stem from a study of Graves' ophthalmopathy and Graves' hyperthyroidism. Study details: The blood sample was drawn at first diagnosis and before any treatment.

Study results and limitations: Most thyroid-expanded clonotypes exceeding 0.001 frequency were also found in blood.

The chain uses TRBV19 and TRBJ1-5, with 10 positions matching TRBD1. The source is an adult man with Graves' ophthalmopathy. Sequencing input: peripheral blood. CDR3 residues: CASARDRGGNQPQHF. The CDR3 coding sequence is TGTGCCAGTGCCCGGGACAGGGGAGGCAATCAGCCCCAGCATTTT. Drawing the rest from reference TRBV19 and TRBJ1-5, the complete variable domain is DGGITQSPKYLFRKEGQNVTLSCEQNLNHDAMYWYRQDPGQGLRLIYYSQIVNDFQKGDIAEGYSVSREKKESFPLTVTSAQKNPTAFYLCASARDRGGNQPQHFGDGTRLSIL.